Here is one T cell receptor beta chain with its context. Its antigen is unidentified. The sample originates from a study of cytomegalovirus exposure and HLA in healthy donors. Study as a whole: In a later analysis, the approximately 110 validation repertoires were reported to have used the same platform as the approximately 700 first-cohort repertoires. Study-wide points: In vitro confirmation showed three CMV-associated chains to be CMV antigen specific. TCR beta chains numbering under 200 were designated cytomegalovirus-associated.

Germline V gene sequence: CDR1 MNHEY, CDR2 SVGAGI. The length of the CDR3 is 14 residues. Assay used: immunoSEQ multiplex PCR; TCRdb lists only in-frame clones, some missing. Of approximately 120,000 clones in the sample, around 95% were seen once. The chain joins TRBV6-5 to TRBJ2-5, with a tentative D call TRBD2 (5 bases). The J call is doubtful: the DNA matches TRBJ2-7 better. The sample consisted of PBMCs. This receptor was obtained from a young man in good health and CMV-seronegative. CDR3 in amino acids: CASSYVGSSYEQYF. For the CDR3, the DNA is TGTGCCAGCAGTTACGTTGGGAGCTCCTACGAGCAGTACTTC.